The next 30 T cell receptor beta chains were all read from a single sample in a study of blood T cell repertoires in COVID-19. The method was immunoSEQ multiplex PCR; TCRdb's version includes in-frame clones alone and lacks a portion of them. The table records around 420,000 clones, approximately 86% of them present only once. Source material: PBMCs or T cells enriched from blood (not recorded which). These TCRs come from a woman in her thirties or forties with acute COVID-19.

The V and J genes are TRBV4-2 and TRBJ2-3; 7 bases map to TRBD2. Germline V lookup: CDR1 LGHNA, CDR2 YNFKEQ. This CDR3 is built from 15 residues. Trimming at V came to 4 bases and at J to 6 bases, leaving 10 bases not matched to a gene. The CDR3 DNA sequence: TGTGCCAGCAGCCCCCTCTGGGGTAGCGGGGATACGCAGTATTTT. This codes for CASSPLWGSGDTQYF.

This clone has only a few counts. This chain joins TRBV4-2 and TRBJ1-1, with TRBD1 matching 7 bases. The junction had 5 bases not matched to a gene; V was cut back by 0 bases and J by 1 base. Germline values: CDR1 LGHNA, CDR2 YNFKEQ. The CDR3 runs 16 residues. The chain's CDR3 is CASSQDYNRGNTEAFF. The CDR3 DNA reads TGTGCCAGCAGCCAAGATTACAACAGGGGGAACACTGAAGCTTTCTTT.

The V gene is TRBV6-6, the J gene TRBJ1-5; 8 nucleotides match TRBD1. Germline values: CDR1 MNHNY, CDR2 SVGAGI (reference sequence). CDR3 size: 15 residues. Trimming cost V 2 bases and J 9 bases; bases outside gene matches: 9. The CDR3 reads CASSYDGTGYSPQHF. CDR3 nucleotides: TGTGCCAGCAGTTACGACGGGACAGGTTATTCGCCCCAGCATTTT.

This clone appeared a few times. V gene TRBV19 combines with J gene TRBJ1-5; no clear D gene. Germline V lookup: CDR1 LNHDA, CDR2 SQIVND (reference sequence). V lost 5 bases and J 10 bases, leaving 18 bases between the germline ends. This CDR3 comprises 14 residues. The CDR3 bases are TGTGCCAGTAGTCCGACGGCCCCGGGAGAACCCCAGCATTTT. Its translation: CASSPTAPGEPQHF.

The chain employs TRBV3-1 (or the pseudogene TRBV3-2) and TRBJ2-7; D is possibly TRBD2 (7 bases). CDR3 length: 13 residues. V was clipped by 3 bases and J by 4 bases, with 10 bases between them. CDR1 and CDR2 (germline): LGHDT, YNNKEL (reference sequence). For the CDR3, the DNA is TGTGCCAGCAGCCAGGGGGGGCTGTACGAGCAGTACTTC. This gives the protein CASSQGGLYEQYF.

The V and J genes are TRBV18 and TRBJ2-5; no clear D gene. Germline V lookup: CDR1 KGHSH, CDR2 LQKENI. The CDR3 is 15 residues long. V was trimmed by 2 bases and J by 5 bases, leaving 15 bases between them. The DNA for the CDR3 is TGTGCCAGCTCACCAGAGGTCGGCCGGCGGGAGACCCAGTACTTC. This encodes CASSPEVGRRETQYF. Full variable domain (missing parts from reference TRBV18 and TRBJ2-5): NAGVMQNPRHLVRRRGQEARLRCSPMKGHSHVYWYRQLPEEGLKFMVYLQKENIIDESGMPKERFSAEFPKEGPSILRIQQVVRGDSAAYFCASSPEVGRRETQYFGPGTRLLVL.

The chain recombines TRBV7-8 with TRBJ1-1; no clear D. Germline V gives CDR1 SGHVS, CDR2 FQNEAQ. V was pared by 7 bases and J by 4 bases, with 10 bases between. CDR3 length: 12 residues. The CDR3 DNA sequence: TGTGCCAGCACCCGATTTCTCACTGAAGCTTTCTTT. Translation: CASTRFLTEAFF.

This clone occurred once. V and J are TRBV6-5 and TRBJ1-2, with D possibly being TRBD1 (5 bases). From germline, CDR1 is MNHEY and CDR2 SVGAGI. V gave up 6 bases and J gave up 4 bases, with 15 bases separating them. The CDR3 has 14 amino acids. The CDR3, as DNA: TGTGCCAGCAGCGTGCGTCAGGGTAGCTATGGCTACACCTTC. This encodes CASSVRQGSYGYTF.

CDR3 coding DNA: TGTGCCAGCAGTGAAACAGGGCGGCATAATGAAAAACTGTTTTTT. Translation: CASSETGRHNEKLFF. The rearrangement uses TRBV25-1 and TRBJ1-4; TRBD1 might be the D (6 bases). V lost 2 bases and J 4 bases, leaving 11 bases between the germline ends. The germline CDR1 and CDR2 sequences are MGHDK and SYGVNS. The length of the CDR3 is 15 residues.

The CDR3 spells CASRGHRTDTQYF. The CDR3, as DNA: TGTGCCAGTAGGGGACATCGCACAGATACGCAGTATTTT. V is TRBV19 and J is TRBJ2-3; perhaps TRBD1 as D (6 bases). The germline V and J ends were trimmed by 6 bases and 1 base, with 8 bases remaining between them. Germline V CDR1 and CDR2: LNHDA, SQIVND (reference sequence). CDR3 length: 13 amino acids.

This rearrangement joins TRBV15 to TRBJ1-4; D is unresolved. This CDR3 is 16 amino acids long. Trimming left V 0 bases short and J 4 bases short, with 12 bases between. Germline CDR1 LNHNV, CDR2 YYDKDF (reference sequence). CDR3 residues: CATSRDRWRSNEKLFF. As DNA, the CDR3 is TGTGCCACCAGCAGAGATCGATGGCGGAGTAATGAAAAACTGTTTTTT.

The chain uses TRBV6-5 and TRBJ1-2; D not resolved. Trimming took 4 bases from V and 3 from J, leaving 12 bases between them. The CDR3 consists of 14 residues. Germline CDR1 reads MNHEY; CDR2 reads SVGAGI. The CDR3 DNA follows: TGTGCCAGCAGTTTGTATAACGGGGACTATGGCTACACCTTC. Residues: CASSLYNGDYGYTF.

The chain uses TRBV7-9 and TRBJ2-1, with 9 bases matching TRBD2. CDR1 SEHNR and CDR2 FQNEAQ come from the germline V gene (reference sequence). With 0 bases clipped from V and 7 bases from J, the junction kept 4 bases outside the gene matches. There are 15 residues in the CDR3. DNA of the CDR3: TGTGCCAGCAGCTTAGCAGCGGGGGGTCAGAATGAGCAGTTCTTC. This encodes CASSLAAGGQNEQFF.

V and J are TRBV18 and TRBJ2-2; 7 bases map to TRBD2. The trim removed 3 bases at V and 6 bases at J, leaving 4 bases unmatched. CDR3 length: 14 amino acids. Germline lookup yields CDR1 KGHSH and CDR2 LQKENI. This chain's CDR3 is CASSPSGTPGELFF. CDR3 DNA: TGTGCCAGCTCACCGAGCGGGACTCCCGGGGAGCTGTTTTTT.

CDR3 DNA sequence: TGTGCCAGCAGTTCCGGACAGGGTCGAGAAGCTTTCTTT. Translated, it gives CASSSGQGREAFF. The chain combines TRBV6-5 with TRBJ1-1; 8 bases are shared with TRBD1. V was pared by 4 bases and J by 8 bases, with 6 bases of the junction left unmatched. This CDR3 contains 13 residues. Germline values: CDR1 MNHEY, CDR2 SVGAGI.

The chain recombines TRBV14 with TRBJ1-1; weak D call: TRBD1 (5 bases). Trimming took off 4 bases at V and 3 bases at J, with 15 bases between the two ends. This CDR3 comprises 15 residues. The germline V gene has CDR1 SGHDN and CDR2 FVKESK. The CDR3 protein is CASSRLGREYTEAFF. CDR3 coding DNA: TGTGCCAGCAGCCGTTTAGGCAGGGAATACACTGAAGCTTTCTTT.

This rearrangement joins TRBV24-1 to TRBJ2-1; D not resolved. The V gene's germline CDR1 is KGHDR and CDR2 SFDVKD. V was shortened by 1 base and J by 0 bases, with 9 bases between the two germline ends. This CDR3 contains 16 residues. CDR3 region: CATSDFDRSSYNEQFF. CDR3 in DNA: TGTGCCACCAGTGATTTCGATAGGAGCTCCTACAATGAGCAGTTCTTC.

This clone was observed a handful of times. V usage is TRBV5-1 and J usage is TRBJ1-5; D not resolved. The CDR3 length is 14 residues. Germline V CDR1 and CDR2: SGHRS, YFSETQ. The germline V and J ends were trimmed by 0 bases and 3 bases, with 7 bases remaining between them. The CDR3 DNA reads TGCGCCAGCAGCTTGGGGTCAGACAATCAGCCCCAGCATTTT. This sequence encodes CASSLGSDNQPQHF.

V is TRBV11-3 and J is TRBJ2-2; TRBD1 agrees at 9 bases. V lost 2 bases, J lost 6 bases, and 4 bases stayed unmatched. The germline CDR1 and CDR2 sequences are SGHNT and YENEEA. The CDR3 totals 15 residues. The CDR3: CASSLSRTGAGELFF. The CDR3 DNA reads as TGTGCCAGCAGCTTATCAAGGACAGGGGCCGGGGAGCTGTTTTTT.

The chain couples TRBV29-1 to TRBJ1-1; 8 positions agree with TRBD1. The V gene's germline CDR1 is SQVTM and CDR2 ANQGSEA. J lost 5 bases, V lost 7 bases, and 6 bases had no gene match. The CDR3 has 12 amino acids. DNA of the CDR3: TGCAGCGGCGGACAGGGAGGGACTGAAGCTTTCTTT. Its translation: CSGGQGGTEAFF.

V gene TRBV24-1 combines with J gene TRBJ1-1; the D gene is possibly TRBD1 (5 bases). CDR3 length: 14 amino acids. Germline CDR1 reads KGHDR; CDR2 reads SFDVKD. The ends were cut back, 4 bases at V and 0 bases at J, with 8 bases in the middle. The CDR3 coding sequence is TGTGCCACCAGTGACTTAGGGGTGAACACTGAAGCTTTCTTT. This gives the protein CATSDLGVNTEAFF.

The rearrangement links TRBV7-9 to TRBJ1-3; TRBD1 agrees at 9 bases. Looked up from germline, CDR1 is SEHNR and CDR2 is FQNEAQ (reference sequence). There are 16 residues in the CDR3. V lost 2 bases, J lost 5 bases, and 7 bases stayed unmatched. In nucleotides, the CDR3 is TGTGCCAGCAGCTTATCCTCCGGGACAGGGAGAAACACCATATATTTT. Protein product: CASSLSSGTGRNTIYF. Variable domain in full (rest from reference TRBV7-9 and TRBJ1-3): DTGVSQNPRHKITKRGQNVTFRCDPISEHNRLYWYRQTLGQGPEFLTYFQNEAQLEKSRLLSDRFSAERPKGSFSTLEIQRTEQGDSAMYLCASSLSSGTGRNTIYFGEGSWLTVV.

The rearrangement links TRBV27 to TRBJ1-1; 8 bases match TRBD1. Trimming cost V 5 bases and J 3 bases; bases outside gene matches: 5. CDR1 and CDR2 from the germline V gene are MNHEY and SMNVEV (reference sequence). CDR3 length: 14 amino acids. In DNA, the CDR3 is TGTGCCAGCAGTGGACAGGGAAGGCACACTGAAGCTTTCTTT. This sequence encodes CASSGQGRHTEAFF.

This chain connects TRBV6-5 to TRBJ1-1, with 7 bases matching TRBD1. J was trimmed by 3 bases and V by 5 bases; bases with no gene match: 6. Per germline, CDR1 MNHEY and CDR2 SVGAGI. The CDR3 extends over 14 amino acids. The CDR3 DNA sequence: TGTGCCAGCAGTAAGGAGACAGGGTACACTGAAGCTTTCTTT. Its protein is CASSKETGYTEAFF.

This rearrangement joins TRBV20-1 to TRBJ2-3, with D hard to call. CDR3 length: 15 amino acids. Trimming removed 3 bases from V and 0 bases from J, with 13 bases in between. Germline V gene sequence: CDR1 DFQATT, CDR2 SNEGSKA (reference sequence). The DNA of the CDR3 is TGCAGTGCTAGTATAGTCGTTTCTAGCACAGATACGCAGTATTTT. Translation gives CSASIVVSSTDTQYF.

This chain links TRBV9 with TRBJ1-1, with a tentative D call TRBD1 (6 bases). Looked up from germline, CDR1 is SGDLS and CDR2 is YYNGEE. CDR3 length: 15 residues. The V end was cut by 7 bases, the J end by 1 base, with 17 bases between. The CDR3 nucleotides read TGTGCCAGCGGTGGGTTGGGGGCTGCGAACACTGAAGCTTTCTTT. It specifies CASGGLGAANTEAFF.

This CDR3 reads CASSYGGGESYEQYF. DNA for the CDR3: TGTGCCAGCAGTTACGGAGGAGGGGAAAGCTACGAGCAGTACTTC. The chain links TRBV6-6 to TRBJ2-7; perhaps TRBD2 as D (6 bases). The germline CDR1 and CDR2 sequences are MNHNY and SVGAGI (reference sequence). V lost 2 bases, J lost 3 bases, and 14 bases lay in between. This CDR3 spans 15 amino acids.

This clone was detected a few times. The V and J genes are TRBV3-1 (or the pseudogene TRBV3-2) and TRBJ1-2; 7 bases are a match to TRBD1. V shed 3 bases and J 5 bases; nucleotides not matched to a gene: 9. In germline, CDR1 is LGHDT, CDR2 YNNKEL (reference sequence). CDR3 length equals 15 residues. This CDR3 is CASSHRTGGLYGYTF. DNA of the CDR3: TGTGCCAGCAGCCATCGGACAGGAGGTCTGTATGGCTACACCTTC.

The V and J genes are TRBV11-3 and TRBJ2-2, with D hard to call. CDR3 length: 15 amino acids. Per germline, CDR1 SGHNT and CDR2 YENEEA. Trimming left V 5 bases short and J 4 bases short, with 14 bases between. The CDR3 DNA is TGTGCCAGCAGCGACTTTGGTGATAGCACCGGGGAGCTGTTTTTT. Translation: CASSDFGDSTGELFF.

This chain links TRBV4-1 with TRBJ2-1, with TRBD1 as a possible D gene (6 bases). Germline CDR1 reads MGHRA; CDR2 reads YSYEKL. This CDR3 has 16 residues. V gave up 5 bases and J gave up 3 bases, with 17 bases separating them. CDR3 bases: TGCGCCAGCAGCTCCAGGGGACCGGACAGCTACAATGAGCAGTTCTTC. It is translated as CASSSRGPDSYNEQFF.